These 9 T cell receptor beta chains were all obtained from the same sample, sequenced in a study of blood T cell repertoires in COVID-19. TCRdb's table, derived via immunoSEQ multiplex PCR, lists solely in-frame clones and lacks some. The repertoire includes under 300,000 clones, 80% to 90% of them detected once, and roughly 8.6% sits in the top ten. The sequenced material came from PBMCs or T cells enriched from blood (not recorded which). The receptors shown here come from a man aged 40-50 years who had recovered from COVID-19.

This clone was found a few times. The gene calls are TRBV5-1 and TRBJ1-4; no definite D call. The V gene's germline CDR1 is SGHRS and CDR2 YFSETQ. The V end was cut by 1 base, the J end by 7 bases, with 11 bases between. The CDR3 has 14 residues. This chain's CDR3 is CASSLFGQTEKLFF. CDR3 bases: TGCGCCAGCAGCTTGTTTGGGCAGACTGAAAAACTGTTTTTT. The full variable domain, in which reference TRBV5-1 and TRBJ1-4 provide the parts outside the CDR3, is KAGVTQTPRYLIKTRGQQVTLSCSPISGHRSVSWYQQTPGQGLQFLFEYFSETQRNKGNFPGRFSGRQFSNSRSEMNVSTLELGDSALYLCASSLFGQTEKLFFGSGTQLSVL.

V is TRBV28 and J is TRBJ1-4; perhaps TRBD1 as D (5 bases). This CDR3 region has 17 residues. The germline CDR1 and CDR2 sequences are MDHEN and SYDVKM. The ends were cut back, 1 base at V and 7 bases at J, with 19 bases in the middle. CDR3 sequence reads: CASSLYTVRGLGEKLFF. CDR3 in DNA: TGTGCCAGCAGTTTATACACTGTACGGGGGTTGGGTGAAAAACTGTTTTTT.

The chain uses TRBV20-1 and TRBJ2-7; 8 bases match TRBD1. This CDR3 region has 11 residues. Germline CDR1 and CDR2: DFQATT and SNEGSKA (reference sequence). V dropped 3 bases and J dropped 7; count of bases not matched to a gene: 2. The CDR3 here is CSARTGVEQYF. As DNA, the CDR3 is TGCAGTGCTAGGACAGGGGTTGAGCAGTACTTC.

The chain couples TRBV12-5 to TRBJ2-7, with 7 bases lining up with TRBD1. The V segment lost 5 bases and the J segment 7 bases; nucleotides outside the gene matches: 11. Germline V gene lookup returns CDR1 LGHNT and CDR2 FRNRAP. The CDR3 sequence is 14 residues long. The CDR3 protein is CASGQLSGGWEQYF. Here the CDR3 DNA reads TGTGCTAGTGGTCAACTATCAGGGGGTTGGGAGCAGTACTTC.

V is TRBV27 and J is TRBJ2-7; TRBD2 matches at 8 bases. CDR1 MNHEY and CDR2 SMNVEV come from the germline V gene (reference sequence). The CDR3 is 14 residues long. The V segment lost 5 bases and the J segment 4 bases; nucleotides outside the gene matches: 7. This chain's CDR3 is CASSLGTRGYEQYF. The CDR3 bases are TGTGCCAGCAGTCTCGGGACTAGAGGATACGAGCAGTACTTC.

The genes are TRBV24-1 and TRBJ2-3, with TRBD2 matching over 7 bases. The CDR3 spans 16 residues. Per the germline V gene, CDR1 is KGHDR and CDR2 is SFDVKD. V trimming: 3 bases; J trimming: 3 bases; junction bases outside the gene matches: 8. CDR3 bases: TGTGCCACCAGTGATAAGGCGGGAGTGGGAACAGATACGCAGTATTTT. This codes for CATSDKAGVGTDTQYF.

The genes are TRBV19 and TRBJ2-7, with TRBD2 as a possible D gene (5 bases). The CDR3 contains 11 residues. Trimming shortened V by 10 bases and J by 2 bases, and 9 bases separated the two germline ends. Germline V CDR1 and CDR2: LNHDA, SQIVND (reference sequence). The CDR3, as DNA: TGTGCCACTCTGGGAGCCTACGAGCAGTACTTC. The encoded protein is CATLGAYEQYF.

J is TRBJ1-2 and V is TRBV3-1 (or the pseudogene TRBV3-2); no clear D. The CDR3 is made up of 14 amino acids. The V gene lost 4 bases and the J gene lost 4 bases, with 13 bases spanning the gap. CDR1 is LGHDT and CDR2 is YNNKEL in the germline V gene (reference sequence). CDR3 nucleotides: TGTGCCAGCAGCCCGCACAGCGGGGTCTATGGCTACACCTTC. Translation gives CASSPHSGVYGYTF.

The rearrangement joins TRBV9 to TRBJ2-2; TRBD2 is a possible D gene (6 bases). There are 16 residues in the CDR3. CDR1 SGDLS and CDR2 YYNGEE come from the germline V gene. V shed 3 bases and J shed 1 base, with 13 bases lying between them. For the CDR3, the DNA is TGTGCCAGCAGCGACGTAGGGCGGGGGAACACCGGGGAGCTGTTTTTT. Translated: CASSDVGRGNTGELFF.